This T cell receptor beta chain came from a study of T cell changes during pregnancy in multiple sclerosis. The assay was immunoSEQ multiplex PCR, and TCRdb's table has in-frame clones only and misses some. The data show roughly 43,000 clones, with approximately 94% seen just once and over 0.55% held by the top ten. This CDR3 is 17 amino acids long. The germline gives CDR1 LGHNA, CDR2 YSLEER. The V end was cut by 0 bases, the J end by 0 bases, with 12 bases between. Sequenced here: CD4+ T cells from peripheral blood mononuclear cells, sampled in the third trimester of pregnancy. The receptor comes from a female donor with multiple sclerosis, enrolled in a pregnancy study. J is TRBJ2-1 and V is TRBV4-3; tentative D call: TRBD2 (5 bases). DNA for the CDR3: TGCGCCAGCAGCCAAGATCGGGCGGGCTTCTCCTACAATGAGCAGTTCTTC. Encoded protein: CASSQDRAGFSYNEQFF.